This is a list of T cell receptor beta chains from one sample in a study of cytomegalovirus exposure and HLA in healthy donors. TCRdb's table, derived via immunoSEQ multiplex PCR, lists solely in-frame clones and lacks some. Of hundreds of thousands of clones in the sample, just over 75% were seen once. The sequencing sample was made of PBMCs. These receptor sequences come from a man aged 18-30 years in good health and CMV-seronegative. CDR3s include the opening cysteine and the closing phenylalanine or tryptophan. The D gene is left open where the match is weak. Where a row states a size, it is once, few, many or the class of an expanded clone; other rows omit it.

length	V	D	J	size	DNA	CDR3
20	TRBV5-1	TRBD2	TRBJ2-7	.	TGCGCCAGCAGCTCTAGCTTAGCGGGAGCCCTAAGCCCGAGCTCCTACGAGCAGTACTTC	CASSSSLAGALSPSSYEQYF
15	TRBV6-5	.	TRBJ2-3	.	TGTGCCAGCACTTTATCAGGGGTGGAGACAGATACGCAGTATTTT	CASTLSGVETDTQYF
14	TRBV6-5	TRBD1	TRBJ1-4	many	TGTGCCAGCAGCCGGACAGGAGTTAATGAAAAACTGTTTTTT	CASSRTGVNEKLFF
13	TRBV6-5	.	TRBJ1-5	.	TGTGCCAGCAGTTACTCTGTCGGGCAGCCCCAGCATTTT	CASSYSVGQPQHF
11	TRBV5-1	.	TRBJ2-3	.	TGCGCCTCCAGGAGCACAGATACGCAGTATTTT	CASRSTDTQYF
11	TRBV5-4	.	TRBJ2-1	few	TGTGCCAGCAGCTTGCTTCTTGAGCAGTTCTTC	CASSLLLEQFF
14	TRBV5-1	TRBD1	TRBJ1-2	.	TGCGCCAGCAGAAAGGACAGGGCGAACTATGGCTACACCTTC	CASRKDRANYGYTF
15	TRBV7-6	TRBD1	TRBJ2-1	.	TGTGCCAGCAGCTTCCGGGACAGAGTGATAAATGAGCAGTTCTTC	CASSFRDRVINEQFF
15	TRBV2	TRBD1	TRBJ1-6	.	TGTGCCAGCAGTTACAGGGGCCGCTTCGGTTCACCCCTCCACTTT	CASSYRGRFGSPLHF
20	TRBV7-3	TRBD1	TRBJ2-6	.	TGTGCCAGCAGCCTCCTAGGACAGGGTGGAGTTCCGGGCGGGGCCAACGTCCTGACTTTC	CASSLLGQGGVPGGANVLTF
13	TRBV6-4	.	TRBJ1-2	.	TGTGCCAGCAGGGAACATGGGAGTGGCGGCTACACCTTC	CASREHGSGGYTF
16	TRBV12-5	TRBD2	TRBJ2-1	.	TGTGCTAGTGGCCGCCCGAGGACTAGCGGGTACAATGAGCAGTTCTTC	CASGRPRTSGYNEQFF
15	TRBV9	.	TRBJ2-3	.	TGTGCCAGCAGCGTACTTGACAGGTCGTGGGATACGCAGTATTTT	CASSVLDRSWDTQYF
13	TRBV6-1	.	TRBJ1-2	.	TGTGCCACCAACCGGGACAACGACTATGGCTACACCTTC	CATNRDNDYGYTF
14	TRBV5-1	.	TRBJ2-3	.	TGCGCCAGCAGCTTGGGGACTGTTGGAGATACGCAGTATTTT	CASSLGTVGDTQYF
12	TRBV28	.	TRBJ1-1	.	TGTGCCAGCAGTTCCTACCGGAGTGAAGCTTTCTTT	CASSSYRSEAFF
19	TRBV21-1	.	TRBJ2-1	few	TGTGCCAGCATTTGGGGTCTGAGGATGGGGCCGGTATGCAACAATGAGCAGTTCTTC	CASIWGLRMGPVCNNEQFF
18	TRBV5-6	.	TRBJ1-2	.	TGTGCCAGCAGCCCCGTGTCGGGACTGTTAGTAGCTAACTATGGCTACACCTTC	CASSPVSGLLVANYGYTF
14	TRBV2	TRBD1	TRBJ1-4	.	TGTGCCACCGGACAGGGAGGGACTAATGAAAAACTGTTTTTT	CATGQGGTNEKLFF
16	TRBV28	TRBD2	TRBJ2-3	.	TGTGCCAGCAGACCCTGGGTAGCGGGAAGCACAGATACGCAGTATTTT	CASRPWVAGSTDTQYF
15	TRBV5-3	.	TRBJ2-7	.	TGTGCCAGAAGCTTCTGGCAGGACTGGTCCTACGAGCAGTACTTC	CARSFWQDWSYEQYF
16	TRBV5-6	TRBD1	TRBJ1-3	.	TGTGCCAGCAGCCTAGACAGGGGCCGCTCTGGAAACACCATATATTTT	CASSLDRGRSGNTIYF
15	TRBV27	.	TRBJ1-4	.	TGTGCCAGCAGTCCCAAGAATAGTGCCTACGAAAAACTGTTTTTT	CASSPKNSAYEKLFF
14	TRBV6-1	TRBD1	TRBJ2-3	.	TGTGCCGCTAACAGGGGGCAGGTAGGAGATACGCAGTATTTT	CAANRGQVGDTQYF
15	TRBV15	.	TRBJ2-7	.	TGTGCCACCAGCAGAGCTCGAGGGAATTCCTACGAGCAGTACTTC	CATSRARGNSYEQYF
18	TRBV18	.	TRBJ1-3	.	TGTGCCAGCTCACCACCGGAGAAAGGGGCTAATATGGGAAACACCATATATTTT	CASSPPEKGANMGNTIYF
15	TRBV11-2	TRBD1	TRBJ1-4	few	TGTGCCAGCAGCTTATCTCAGGGGGCGGTTGAAAAACTGTTTTTT	CASSLSQGAVEKLFF
14	TRBV6-5	.	TRBJ2-3	.	TGTGCCAGCAGACCCCGGCAGGGGTCAGATACGCAGTATTTT	CASRPRQGSDTQYF
13	TRBV9	.	TRBJ1-2	.	TGTGCCAGCACCGGGGGGGGCGGCTATGGCTACACCTTC	CASTGGGGYGYTF
18	TRBV7-8	TRBD1	TRBJ1-5	once	TGTGCCAGCAGCAGAGGGGCCGAGACAGGGGAAGGCAATCAGCCCCAGCATTTT	CASSRGAETGEGNQPQHF
15	TRBV7-8	.	TRBJ1-6	.	TGTGCCAGCAGCTCCTTGGAGGGCACAAATTCACCCCTCCACTTT	CASSSLEGTNSPLHF
15	TRBV4-1	TRBD1	TRBJ2-7	.	TGCGCCAGCAGCCGGAACAGGGGCACCTCCTACGAGCAGTACTTC	CASSRNRGTSYEQYF
15	TRBV7-3	.	TRBJ1-1	many	TGTGCCAGCAGCTTAATTGGGGCGGGGCGCACTGAAGCTTTCTTT	CASSLIGAGRTEAFF
17	TRBV5-1	TRBD2	TRBJ2-3	.	TGCGCCAGCGGAAATCCTAGCGGGCTCAAGGTCCCAGATACGCAGTATTTT	CASGNPSGLKVPDTQYF
16	TRBV7-2	TRBD1	TRBJ1-3	.	TGTGCCAGCAGCCCGGGACAGGGGATAGCTGGAAACACCATATATTTT	CASSPGQGIAGNTIYF
15	TRBV6-1	TRBD2	TRBJ2-1	few	TGTGCCAGCAGTGAACTAGCGGGGTCCCTCAATGAGCAGTTCTTC	CASSELAGSLNEQFF
20	TRBV7-3	TRBD2	TRBJ2-1	.	TGTGCCAGCAGCTTAATCGCGTCTACTAGCGGGAGGGGGGGGATAGGTGAGCAGTTCTTC	CASSLIASTSGRGGIGEQFF
18	TRBV5-8	TRBD2	TRBJ2-7	.	TGTGCCAGCAGCTCATGGGTCGGCGTTCTAGCGGGAGGTTACGAGCAGTACTTC	CASSSWVGVLAGGYEQYF
16	TRBV10-2	TRBD1	TRBJ2-5	few	TGCGCCAGCTTTGACGAAGGCAGGGACAGACGGGAGACCCAGTACTTC	CASFDEGRDRRETQYF
15	TRBV7-8	.	TRBJ2-7	.	TGTGCCAGCAGCTTAGGTACGGGAGTAACCTACGAGCAGTACTTC	CASSLGTGVTYEQYF
15	TRBV7-3	TRBD1	TRBJ1-1	.	TGTGCCAGCAGCCATTCCCGGGACAGGGAGTCTGAAGCTTTCTTT	CASSHSRDRESEAFF